These T cell receptor beta chains were read from a single sample in a study of cytomegalovirus exposure and HLA in healthy donors. Libraries were prepared by immunoSEQ multiplex PCR; TCRdb keeps only in-frame clonotypes and omits some of them. The sample records some 170,000 clones, more than 75% being singletons. The sequencing input was PBMCs. The receptor set was obtained from a woman under 40 in good health and CMV-seronegative. Each CDR3 is given with its conserved first and last residue. Only part of the rows carry a size: once, few, many, or a class if the clone is expanded.

J: TRBJ2-2
size: .
V: TRBV14
CDR3: CASSQTTGASTGELFF

J: TRBJ2-7
size: .
V: TRBV19
CDR3: CASSPTTGVYEQYF

J: TRBJ1-1
size: .
V: TRBV5-1
CDR3: CASSPPGPGPKENTEAFF

J: TRBJ2-2
size: .
V: TRBV5-1
CDR3: CASSLDSANTGELFF

J: TRBJ1-1
size: once
V: TRBV2
CDR3: CASSIVKGGEAFF

J: TRBJ1-2
size: .
V: TRBV7-9
CDR3: CASSPRTGGDNGYTF

J: TRBJ2-7
size: .
V: TRBV7-6
CDR3: CASSPRAGSSYEQYF

J: TRBJ1-5
size: .
V: TRBV6-6
CDR3: CASSHRAQSNQPQHF

J: TRBJ1-6
size: .
V: TRBV5-6
CDR3: CASSGWDRLNSPLHF

J: TRBJ2-7
size: .
V: TRBV2
CDR3: CASSEGPGQGYSYEQYF

J: TRBJ1-1
size: .
V: TRBV11-2
CDR3: CASSLGQGNEAFF

J: TRBJ1-1
size: .
V: TRBV23-1
CDR3: CASSQPPGQQKMNTEAFF

J: TRBJ1-4
size: .
V: TRBV7-9
CDR3: CASSPTWRDEKLFF

J: TRBJ2-3
size: .
V: TRBV13
CDR3: CASSFTSGVDDTQYF

J: TRBJ1-1
size: .
V: TRBV5-1
CDR3: CASSFGGQGNTEAFF

J: TRBJ2-1
size: .
V: TRBV7-9
CDR3: CASAGGGLSYNEQFF

J: TRBJ1-1
size: .
V: TRBV4-2
CDR3: CASSPSGQGLDTEAFF

J: TRBJ1-5
size: few
V: TRBV5-8
CDR3: CASSLDTSNQPQHF

J: TRBJ1-5
size: few
V: TRBV7-2
CDR3: CASSLGQLYQPQHF

J: TRBJ1-1
size: .
V: TRBV2
CDR3: CASAPGGPWGFMNTEAFF

J: TRBJ2-1
size: .
V: TRBV19
CDR3: CASSITVKSYNEQFF

J: TRBJ1-5
size: .
V: TRBV15
CDR3: CATSRVSWDRRNQPQHF

J: TRBJ1-1
size: .
V: TRBV6-1
CDR3: CASKHGVGATEAFF

J: TRBJ2-6
size: .
V: TRBV15
CDR3: CATSRDRNSGANVLTF

J: TRBJ2-5
size: once
V: TRBV15
CDR3: CATSHIEGETQYF

J: TRBJ1-2
size: .
V: TRBV25-1
CDR3: CASRFGTSDGYTF

J: TRBJ1-5
size: .
V: TRBV18
CDR3: CASSRQGNQPQHF

J: TRBJ2-1
size: .
V: TRBV27
CDR3: CASSLWGASYNEQFF

J: TRBJ2-5
size: .
V: TRBV5-1
CDR3: CASSRGGDQETQYF

J: TRBJ1-3
size: .
V: TRBV18
CDR3: CASSPERRSGNTIYF

J: TRBJ2-7
size: few
V: TRBV7-9
CDR3: CASSPGGVTGEQYF

J: TRBJ2-7
size: .
V: TRBV10-2
CDR3: CASGLDGGYEQYF

J: TRBJ2-2
size: few
V: TRBV6-5
CDR3: CASSSTGETGELFF

J: TRBJ1-2
size: .
V: TRBV14
CDR3: CASSQDLGDNYGYTF

J: TRBJ1-5
size: .
V: TRBV6-1
CDR3: CASSTGGRDQPQHF

J: TRBJ2-5
size: .
V: TRBV11-3
CDR3: CASSLSGGTQETQYF

J: TRBJ1-4
size: .
V: TRBV7-6
CDR3: CASSLDGGATNEKLFF

J: TRBJ2-7
size: .
V: TRBV19
CDR3: CASSMVQGDYEQYF

J: TRBJ1-2
size: .
V: TRBV15
CDR3: CATSSLAQYGYTF

J: TRBJ1-3
size: .
V: TRBV4-1
CDR3: CASSQLIGQGSHTIYF

J: TRBJ1-6
size: .
V: TRBV4-1
CDR3: CASSGRTGTGLLNLHF

J: TRBJ2-7
size: .
V: TRBV6-1
CDR3: CASRETGTAYEQYF

J: TRBJ1-3
size: .
V: TRBV4-1
CDR3: CASSLGVGGNTIYF

J: TRBJ1-2
size: .
V: TRBV6-1
CDR3: CASEKAGSGFNGYTF

J: TRBJ2-3
size: .
V: TRBV18
CDR3: CASTTGVGPDTQYF